The 27 T cell receptor beta chains listed next were all sequenced from one sample in a study of tumor-infiltrating lymphocytes in primary liver carcinoma. They got blood RNA out of unsorted whole blood and also pulled out germline DNA. The template, around 540 ng total RNA, yielded TCR beta cDNA made with a constant-region primer. Three nested multiplex PCR rounds, a slightly modified ARM-PCR, produced the libraries for TCR beta. The opening two PCR rounds, 10 cycles each, paired TRBV1-TRBV30 forward primers with a C-beta reverse primer. One entry per CDR3 protein results from TCRdb running MiXCR on the multiplex PCR reads. Of about 320,000 distinct CDR3 sequences in the sample, 65% were seen once. Sequencing used peripheral blood. Source of these receptors: a middle-aged man with primary liver carcinoma and hepatitis B virus infection.

With respect to this clonotype: This may arise from a read error, as a much more abundant clone is one base away. This sequence joins TRBV10-3 and TRBJ1-2, with TRBD1 matching over 8 bases. J lost 9 bases, V lost 10 bases, and 7 bases had no gene match. This CDR3 comprises 11 residues. Germline CDR1 and CDR2: ENHRY and SYGVKD. The CDR3 DNA reads TGTGCCAGCAGGACAGGGAGCAGCTACACCTTC. Amino acid sequence: CASRTGSSYTF.

The chain is built from TRBV21-1 and TRBJ2-7; the table's D call of TRBD1 was not tested on the DNA. TRBV21-1 is termed a pseudogene. This CDR3 contains 15 residues. Written as DNA, the CDR3 is TGTGCCAGCGTACTCGGGCAGGGCAGACCCTACGAGCAGTACTTC. Protein sequence: CASVLGQGRPYEQYF.

This clonotype was seen only once. The chain couples TRBV5-3 to TRBJ1-5; possible D gene TRBD1, 6 bases. TRBV5-3 falls under the ORF class, with uncertain function. V was cut by 4 bases and J by 4 bases, with 9 bases left in between. The CDR3 contains 13 residues. The CDR3 protein is CARSPRGNQPQHF. CDR3 in DNA: TGTGCCAGAAGCCCGAGGGGGAATCAGCCCCAGCATTTT.

For this clonotype: A much larger clone sits a single nucleotide away, making a read error possible. This CDR3 fails to terminate in the conserved phenylalanine or tryptophan, so it likely reflects a read error. Because the CDR3's place on the DNA is in doubt, the DNA is left out and the CDR3 is given as listed by TCRdb. The gene calls are TRBV6-9 and TRBJ2-2; the D call in the table, TRBD1, was not verified against the DNA. Germline V gene lookup returns CDR1 MNHGY and CDR2 SVAAGI. The CDR3 extends over 8 residues, inclusive of both ends. The CDR3: CASITDRE.

Details on this clonotype: Without the conserved terminal phenylalanine or tryptophan, this CDR3 likely stems from a read error. The DNA is left out, because the CDR3 cannot be placed on it with certainty; the CDR3 is given as TCRdb lists it. The V and J genes are TRBV28 and TRBJ1-4; TRBD1 reflects the table's D call only, with no check against the DNA. The CDR3 adds up to 13 amino acids, both ends counted. CDR1 is MDHEN, CDR2 SYDVKM, per germline. This chain's CDR3 is CASSLPGQSKPFL.

The rearrangement uses TRBV5-1 and TRBJ1-5; D is unclear. The CDR3 has 13 amino acids. Trimming left V 1 base short and J 4 bases short, with 6 bases between. Germline CDR1 reads SGHRS; CDR2 reads YFSETQ. CDR3 loop: CASSLHENQPQHF. Written as DNA, the CDR3 is TGCGCCAGCAGCTTGCACGAAAATCAGCCCCAGCATTTT. The full variable domain, completed using reference TRBV5-1 and TRBJ1-5, is KAGVTQTPRYLIKTRGQQVTLSCSPISGHRSVSWYQQTPGQGLQFLFEYFSETQRNKGNFPGRFSGRQFSNSRSEMNVSTLELGDSALYLCASSLHENQPQHFGDGTRLSIL.

Note on this clonotype: The conserved phenylalanine or tryptophan normally closing the CDR3 is absent here, so this likely arose from a read error. The chain is built from TRBV4-2 and TRBJ2-2, with 13 bases fitting TRBD2. CDR1 and CDR2 (germline): LGHNA, YNFKEQ. This CDR3 region has 15 residues. CDR3 DNA sequence: TGTGTCAGTGAACTAGCGGGAGGGTCTCCCGGGGAGCTGTTTTCT. It specifies CVSELAGGSPGELFS.

This clonotype turned up a few times. The chain is built from TRBV5-1 and TRBJ2-2; D perhaps matches TRBD1 (6 bases). Germline V CDR1 and CDR2: SGHRS, YFSETQ. The CDR3 contains 15 residues. V was clipped by 1 base and J by 2 bases, with 9 bases between them. CDR3 residues: CASSLTGPNTGELFF. The CDR3 DNA reads TGCGCCAGCAGCTTGACAGGGCCTAACACCGGGGAGCTGTTTTTT.

Concerning this clonotype: One end of the junction fails to match germline, which may point to a read error. The rearrangement links TRBV12-3 or TRBV12-4 to TRBJ1-1; 7 bases are shared with TRBD1. The CDR3 runs 14 residues. The DNA for the CDR3 is TGTGCCAGCAGTTCCGGGACAGATAACACTGTAGCTTTCTTT. This encodes CASSSGTDNTVAFF.

As concerns this clonotype: A much larger clone lies a single base off, so this may be a read error. This chain uses TRBV4-1 with TRBJ2-1; 8 bases align to TRBD2. This CDR3 has 17 amino acids. The germline V gene encodes CDR1 MGHRA and CDR2 YSYEKL. The CDR3 DNA reads TGCGCCAACAGCCAAGACGTCGGGACTAGGAGAGGCGGTGAGCAGTTCTTC. It is translated as CANSQDVGTRRGGEQFF.

This clonotype was detected only once. One junction end does not reproduce the germline sequence, and a read error may be involved. This sequence joins TRBV30 and TRBJ1-2, with 7 bases that match TRBD1. The length of the CDR3 is 14 residues. Germline values: CDR1 GTSNPN, CDR2 SVGIG (reference sequence). CDR3 sequence: CARSVRRGRYGYTF. CDR3 bases: TGTGCCAGGAGTGTACGCAGGGGGAGATATGGCTACACCTTC. Full variable domain (outside the CDR3, taken from reference TRBV30 and TRBJ1-2): SQTIHQWPATLVQPVGSPLSLECTVEGTSNPNLYWYRQAAGRGLQLLFYSVGIGQISSEVPQNLSASRPQDRQFILSSKKLLLSDSGFYLCARSVRRGRYGYTFGSGTRLTVV.

In the case of this clonotype: A much larger clone sits a single nucleotide away, making a read error possible. The CDR3 nucleotides read TGCGCCAACACCCCCTCAGGGGCGGTGGGGAATGAGCAGTTCTTC. Protein sequence: CANTPSGAVGNEQFF. J is TRBJ2-1 and V is TRBV5-1, with a tentative D call TRBD1 (6 bases). CDR1 and CDR2 from the germline V gene are SGHRS and YFSETQ. The CDR3 loop spans 15 amino acids. V was clipped by 9 bases and J by 7 bases, with 23 bases between them.

Of note for this clonotype: A junction end diverges from the germline sequence, so it may reflect a read error. The chain is built from TRBV24-1 and TRBJ2-5; D ambiguous. From germline, CDR1 is KGHDR and CDR2 SFDVKD. The CDR3 covers 15 residues. In DNA form, the CDR3 reads TGTGCCACCAGTGCCGGCCTCAGGCTTGAAGAGACCCAGCACTTC. It translates to CATSAGLRLEETQHF.

Comments on this clonotype: Here the CDR3 omits its conserved ending phenylalanine or tryptophan, so a read error is the likely source. This chain joins TRBV5-6 and TRBJ2-3; TRBD1 or TRBD2 may be the D gene (5 bases each). This CDR3 region has 16 residues. Deletions cut 1 base from V and 6 bases from J, with 18 bases between. Germline CDR1 is SGHDT and CDR2 is YYEEEE. This CDR3 reads CASSLSGPGRGDTQYI. In DNA, the CDR3 is TGTGCCAGCAGCTTGTCAGGGCCAGGGAGAGGTGATACGCAGTATATT.

This clonotype came up a few times. The chain has TRBV30 and TRBJ2-7, with D possibly matching TRBD1 (6 bases). Deletions cut 2 bases from V and 5 bases from J, with 10 bases between. The length of the CDR3 is 12 residues. Germline CDR1 GTSNPN, CDR2 SVGIG (reference sequence). CDR3 loop: CAWSSGVHEQYF. CDR3 in DNA: TGTGCCTGGAGTTCAGGGGTCCACGAGCAGTACTTC. Using reference TRBV30 and TRBJ2-7 for the parts outside the CDR3, the full variable domain is SQTIHQWPATLVQPVGSPLSLECTVEGTSNPNLYWYRQAAGRGLQLLFYSVGIGQISSEVPQNLSASRPQDRQFILSSKKLLLSDSGFYLCAWSSGVHEQYFGPGTRLTVT.

V usage is TRBV29-1 and J usage is TRBJ2-7; D assignment may be TRBD1 or TRBD2 (5 bases each). V lost 6 bases, J lost 8 bases, and 23 bases lay in between. CDR1 is SQVTM, CDR2 ANQGSEA, per germline. This CDR3 spans 14 amino acids. The CDR3 loop is CSVTIGTASSKQYF. In nucleotides, the CDR3 is TGCAGCGTGACGATCGGGACCGCCTCTAGCAAGCAGTACTTC.

Remarks on this clonotype: It may be a read error: a sequence one base away is much more abundant. The V gene is TRBV12-3 or TRBV12-4, the J gene TRBJ2-1; TRBD2 is a possible D gene (5 bases). The CDR3 length is 14 residues. Trimming removed 2 bases at V and 7 bases at J, with 12 bases between. CDR3 residues: CASSLPQRANEQFF. The CDR3 DNA reads TGTGCCAGCAGTTTACCGCAGAGGGCTAATGAGCAGTTCTTC.

This clonotype has only one observation. In DNA, the CDR3 is TGTGCCATCGAGCCACTCAGGATCGGGGAGCTGTTTTTT. It yields the protein CAIEPLRIGELFF. This chain uses TRBV6-1 with TRBJ2-2; D ambiguous. Trimming shortened V by 10 bases and J by 7 bases, and 16 bases separated the two germline ends. The CDR3 has 13 residues. Germline values: CDR1 MNHNS, CDR2 SASEGT.

About this clonotype: Germline and junction disagree at one end, which may indicate a read error. The V and J genes are TRBV11-2 and TRBJ2-1; weak D call: TRBD2 (6 bases). Germline CDR1 is SGHAT and CDR2 is FQNNGV. The CDR3 is 15 residues long. The DNA of the CDR3 is TGTGTCAGCAGCTTAGGAAGAGGAGGGATTAATGAGCAGTTCTTC. Its translation: CVSSLGRGGINEQFF.

Concerning this clonotype: One junction end does not reproduce the germline sequence, and a read error may be involved. The gene calls are TRBV4-1 and TRBJ2-1; tentative D call: TRBD2 (5 bases). The CDR3 length is 18 residues. Germline V gene lookup returns CDR1 MGHRA and CDR2 YSYEKL. In DNA, the CDR3 is TGCGCCAGCAGTCAAGATCTTCCTCCCTGGAGGCCCTTCAATGAGCAGTTCTTC. Its protein is CASSQDLPPWRPFNEQFF.

This clonotype is a singleton in its sample. The chain uses TRBV2 and TRBJ2-2; D is perhaps TRBD2 (6 bases). The germline CDR1 and CDR2 sequences are SNHLY and FYNNEI. V was clipped by 11 bases and J by 5 bases, with 15 bases between them. There are 13 residues in the CDR3. In DNA, the CDR3 is TGTGCCGCCGGGGAGGAGGTAACCGGGGAGCTGTTTTTT. Protein sequence: CAAGEEVTGELFF. The whole variable domain, remainder taken from reference TRBV2 and TRBJ2-2, is EPEVTQTPSHQVTQMGQEVILRCVPISNHLYFYWYRQILGQKVEFLVSFYNNEISEKSEIFDDQFSVERPDGSNFTLKIRSTKLEDSAMYFCAAGEEVTGELFFGEGSRLTVL.

As for this clonotype: A much larger clone differs by one base, so this may be a read error. The genes are TRBV4-1 and TRBJ2-3; 7 positions match TRBD2. J was trimmed by 5 bases and V by 0 bases; bases with no gene match: 11. This CDR3 is 17 amino acids long. CDR1 and CDR2 from the germline V gene are MGHRA and YSYEKL. The CDR3 is CASSQETVGGPIDTQYF. The CDR3 DNA sequence: TGCGCCAGCAGCCAAGAAACGGTGGGAGGGCCCATAGATACGCAGTATTTT.

CDR3 in DNA: TGTGCCAGCACCCTTACAGGGACGAGCACTGAAGCTTTCTTT. Translating it yields CASTLTGTSTEAFF. The chain carries TRBV2 and TRBJ1-1; TRBD1 might be the D (6 bases). The germline V gene encodes CDR1 SNHLY and CDR2 FYNNEI. The CDR3 loop spans 14 amino acids. Trimming left V 7 bases short and J 4 bases short, with 16 bases between.

This clonotype was observed at least ten times. The chain joins TRBV28 to TRBJ2-1; TRBD2 aligns across 10 bases. The V and J ends lost 3 bases and 4 bases, in that order; junction bases with no gene match: 3. The CDR3 runs to 15 residues. Germline CDR1 reads MDHEN; CDR2 reads SYDVKM. CDR3 amino acids: CASSLSGREYNEQFF. CDR3 nucleotides: TGTGCCAGCAGTTTGAGCGGGAGGGAGTACAATGAGCAGTTCTTC.

Details on this clonotype: At one boundary the junction diverges from the germline segment, which might be a read error. The V call is TRBV4-2, the J call TRBJ2-1; 7 bases align to TRBD2. CDR1 LGHNA and CDR2 YNFKEQ come from the germline V gene. CDR3 length equals 16 residues. DNA of the CDR3: TGTGCCAGCAGCCAACCAGCGGGAAGCTCCCACAATGAGCAGTTCTTC. It codes for CASSQPAGSSHNEQFF.

V is TRBV5-1 and J is TRBJ2-3; 7 nucleotides line up with TRBD2. The CDR3 has 15 amino acids. The V gene end was trimmed by 0 bases and the J gene end by 0 bases; junction bases not matched to a gene: 1. The germline gives CDR1 SGHRS, CDR2 YFSETQ. CDR3 sequence: CASSLGEGSTDTQYF. The DNA of the CDR3 is TGCGCCAGCAGCTTGGGGGAGGGGAGCACAGATACGCAGTATTTT.

Comments on this clonotype: A single base separates this from a much larger clone, so it may be a read error. The chain links TRBV4-2 to TRBJ2-1; 9 nucleotides align to TRBD2. Trimming cost V 6 bases and J 8 bases; bases outside gene matches: 14. The CDR3 totals 16 residues. Germline V CDR1 and CDR2: LGHNA, YNFKEQ. The CDR3 loop reads CASSPVASGIRYEQFF. CDR3 nucleotides: TGTGCCAGCAGTCCCGTGGCTAGCGGGATCCGGTATGAGCAGTTCTTC.